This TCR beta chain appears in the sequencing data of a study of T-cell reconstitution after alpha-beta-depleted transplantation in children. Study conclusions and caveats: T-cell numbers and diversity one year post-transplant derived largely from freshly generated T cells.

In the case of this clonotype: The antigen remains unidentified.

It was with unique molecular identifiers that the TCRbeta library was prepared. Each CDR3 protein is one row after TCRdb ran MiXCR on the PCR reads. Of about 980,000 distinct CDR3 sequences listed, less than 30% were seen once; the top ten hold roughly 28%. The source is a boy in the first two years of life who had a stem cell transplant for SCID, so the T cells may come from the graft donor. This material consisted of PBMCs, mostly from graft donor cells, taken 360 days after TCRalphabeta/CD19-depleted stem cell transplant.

The CDR3 sequence is CASSAGLAGRKETQYF. In DNA form, the CDR3 reads TGCGCCAGCAGCGCGGGACTAGCGGGAAGGAAAGAGACCCAGTACTTC. The genes are TRBV5-1 and TRBJ2-5, with 13 bases that match TRBD2. This CDR3 region has 16 residues. The V gene end was trimmed by 4 bases and the J gene end by 3 bases; junction bases not matched to a gene: 6. CDR1 SGHRS and CDR2 YFSETQ come from the germline V gene. Full variable domain (remainder filled in from reference TRBV5-1 and TRBJ2-5): KAGVTQTPRYLIKTRGQQVTLSCSPISGHRSVSWYQQTPGQGLQFLFEYFSETQRNKGNFPGRFSGRQFSNSRSEMNVSTLELGDSALYLCASSAGLAGRKETQYFGPGTRLLVL.